This T cell receptor beta chain was sequenced in a study of blood T cell repertoires in COVID-19. Study-level background: From the United States, Italy and Spain came samples of acute and convalescent COVID-19.

Some clones are missing from TCRdb's copy, which holds only in-frame ones; the method was immunoSEQ multiplex PCR. The sample records 150,000 or so clones, around nine tenths being singletons. CDR1 is KGHDR, CDR2 SFDVKD, per germline. V was trimmed by 3 bases and J by 7 bases, leaving 11 bases between them. The CDR3 is 13 residues long. This sequence joins TRBV24-1 and TRBJ1-1; D not certain. Source material: peripheral blood. This clonotype was sampled from a human donor in a cohort sampled during active COVID-19. In DNA form, the CDR3 reads TGTGCCACCAGTGATCGTCGAGAAAATGAAGCTTTCTTT. It is translated as CATSDRRENEAFF.